This T cell receptor beta chain was captured in a study of immune heterogeneity within non-small cell lung tumors. Broader study findings: Patients largely differed in their high-frequency T-cell receptor beta clonotypes.

CDR3 of TCR beta was amplified by multiplex PCR that used 32 V and 13 J primers. TCRdb passed the multiplex PCR reads through MiXCR, listing each CDR3 protein once. The sample yields about 20,000 distinct CDR3 sequences, around 28% seen once. The CDR3 is 15 amino acids. Germline V CDR1 and CDR2: SEHNR, FQNEAQ (reference sequence). Concerning this clonotype itself: Its antigen is undetermined. At one end the junction does not follow the germline gene, possibly because of a read error.

Template was bulk tumor genomic DNA, around 600 ng per sample. Doctors removed several biopsies from each primary tumor during surgery, keeping them far apart. It was patients with untreated, newly diagnosed non-small cell lung cancer who underwent curative surgery. Every donor was a newly diagnosed non-small cell lung cancer patient having surgery with curative intent. The sequence derives from a man aged 35-49 years with non-small cell lung cancer. Sample: lung tumor tissue. The chain is built from TRBV7-9 and TRBJ2-6; D unresolved. CDR3 bases: TGTGTGGGCTCCGTGGGTGCCTCTTGGGCCAACGTCCTGACTTTC. It yields the protein CVGSVGASWANVLTF.